The 15 T cell receptor beta chains in this list originate from one sample, sequenced in a study of blood T cell repertoires in COVID-19. Data came from immunoSEQ multiplex PCR; TCRdb stores just in-frame clones and leaves some out. The profile shows tens of thousands of clones, roughly 88% of them singletons. The sequenced sample was peripheral blood. The receptors were gathered from a man over 45 with active or convalescent COVID-19.

The V call is TRBV6-2 or TRBV6-3, the J call TRBJ2-2, with D uncertain. The V gene's germline CDR1 is MNHEY and CDR2 SVGEGT. This CDR3 contains 13 residues. Trimming stripped 2 bases from V and 4 bases from J, with 5 bases between. The CDR3 sequence is CASSYIGTGELFF. The CDR3 DNA is TGTGCCAGCAGTTACATCGGCACCGGGGAGCTGTTTTTT.

The chain uses TRBV5-1 and TRBJ2-3; 7 bases match TRBD2. CDR1 and CDR2 from the germline V gene are SGHRS and YFSETQ. Trimming removed 4 bases from V and 6 bases from J; junction bases left unmatched: 11. The CDR3 runs 15 residues. CDR3 residues: CASSLRSGERDTQYF. DNA of the CDR3: TGCGCCAGCAGCCTAAGAAGCGGGGAGCGGGATACGCAGTATTTT.

Written as DNA, the CDR3 is TGTGCCAGTAACCACAGGGTCTATGGCTACACCTTC. It is translated as CASNHRVYGYTF. The V and J genes are TRBV19 and TRBJ1-2, with D maybe TRBD1 (6 bases). This CDR3 contains 12 residues. CDR1 and CDR2 from the germline V gene are LNHDA and SQIVND (reference sequence). Trimming stripped 7 bases from V and 4 bases from J, with 10 bases between. Drawing the rest from reference TRBV19 and TRBJ1-2, the complete variable domain is DGGITQSPKYLFRKEGQNVTLSCEQNLNHDAMYWYRQDPGQGLRLIYYSQIVNDFQKGDIAEGYSVSREKKESFPLTVTSAQKNPTAFYLCASNHRVYGYTFGSGTRLTVV.

This clone occurred once. The chain uses TRBV19 and TRBJ1-5; TRBD1 is a possible D gene (5 bases). Germline CDR1 is LNHDA and CDR2 is SQIVND (reference sequence). The CDR3 is made up of 14 amino acids. V shed 0 bases and J shed 7 bases, with 10 bases lying between them. CDR3 bases: TGTGCCAGTAGTATAGATCTCGCAGGGCAGCCCCAGCATTTT. Amino acid sequence: CASSIDLAGQPQHF.

The chain couples TRBV2 to TRBJ1-2; TRBD1 matches at 7 bases. Germline V gene sequence: CDR1 SNHLY, CDR2 FYNNEI. With V trimmed by 4 bases and J by 3 bases, 2 bases remained unmatched. The CDR3 spans 13 residues. The CDR3 reads CASSVDRDYGYTF. Here the CDR3 DNA reads TGTGCCAGCAGTGTCGACAGGGACTATGGCTACACCTTC.

The rearrangement links TRBV7-2 to TRBJ2-7, with no clear D. Trimming left V 1 base short and J 6 bases short, with 10 bases between. The length of the CDR3 is 13 residues. Germline V gene data show CDR1 as SGHTA and CDR2 as FQGNSA. The CDR3 coding sequence is TGTGCCAGCAGCTTAGTAAAGAGTCGCGAGCAGTACTTC. It specifies CASSLVKSREQYF. The entire variable domain, with the rest obtained from reference TRBV7-2 and TRBJ2-7, is as follows: GAGVSQSPSNKVTEKGKDVELRCDPISGHTALYWYRQSLGQGLEFLIYFQGNSAPDKSGLPSDRFSAERTGGSVSTLTIQRTQQEDSAVYLCASSLVKSREQYFGPGTRLTVT.

This chain links TRBV9 with TRBJ1-1, with 7 nucleotides matching TRBD1. The CDR3 spans 15 residues. The germline CDR1 and CDR2 sequences are SGDLS and YYNGEE. After removal of 3 bases from V and 1 base from J, the junction contained 6 bases not matched to a gene. CDR3 DNA: TGTGCCAGCAGCGGGGGCGGGACAGAGAACACTGAAGCTTTCTTT. This translates into CASSGGGTENTEAFF.

This sequence joins TRBV4-3 and TRBJ2-7, with TRBD2 matching over 10 bases. The CDR3 covers 17 residues. Germline V lookup: CDR1 LGHNA, CDR2 YSLEER. The trim removed 4 bases at V and 0 bases at J, leaving 9 bases unmatched. CDR3 coding DNA: TGCGCCAGCAGCCGGATTTTAGCGGGGGGTTCCTCCTACGAGCAGTACTTC. It yields the protein CASSRILAGGSSYEQYF.

This clone is medium-sized in the sample. At the DNA level, this CDR3 is encoded by other sequences in the same sample as well. V is TRBV5-1 and J is TRBJ2-5, with D maybe TRBD2 (7 bases). Per germline, CDR1 SGHRS and CDR2 YFSETQ. The CDR3 sequence is 13 residues long. V was clipped by 1 base and J by 5 bases, with 9 bases between them. CDR3 protein: CASSLRGGETQYF. DNA for the CDR3: TGCGCCAGCAGCTTGAGGGGGGGCGAGACCCAGTACTTC.

The chain links TRBV2 to TRBJ2-7; 8 positions agree with TRBD1. The germline V gene has CDR1 SNHLY and CDR2 FYNNEI. The CDR3 runs to 14 residues. V gave up 1 base and J gave up 1 base; unmatched junction bases: 0. As DNA, the CDR3 is TGTGCCAGCAGTGAAGGGACAGGGTCCTACGAGCAGTACTTC. Encoded protein: CASSEGTGSYEQYF.

The chain links TRBV24-1 to TRBJ2-2; 11 nucleotides align to TRBD2. The CDR3 length is 15 residues. After removal of 7 bases from V and 6 bases from J, the junction contained 6 bases not matched to a gene. The germline V gene encodes CDR1 KGHDR and CDR2 SFDVKD. The CDR3 loop reads CATSGLAGGSGELFF. Here the CDR3 DNA reads TGTGCCACCAGCGGGCTAGCGGGAGGTTCCGGGGAGCTGTTTTTT.

The chain combines TRBV5-5 with TRBJ1-1; tentative D call: TRBD1 (6 bases). Germline CDR1 is SGHKS and CDR2 is YYEKEE (reference sequence). V was cut by 3 bases and J by 0 bases, with 12 bases left in between. The CDR3 sequence is 15 residues long. In nucleotides, the CDR3 is TGTGCCAGCAGCTCAAACAGGGTACTGAACACTGAAGCTTTCTTT. This sequence encodes CASSSNRVLNTEAFF.

This sequence joins TRBV5-4 and TRBJ2-5; perhaps TRBD1 as D (5 bases). CDR3 size: 14 residues. The ends were cut back, 4 bases at V and 4 bases at J, with 14 bases in the middle. The germline V gene encodes CDR1 SGHNT and CDR2 YYREEE (reference sequence). CDR3: CASSASGIPETQYF. In DNA, the CDR3 is TGTGCCAGCAGCGCGTCAGGGATCCCAGAGACCCAGTACTTC. Filled out from reference TRBV5-4 and TRBJ2-5, the complete variable domain reads ETGVTQSPTHLIKTRGQQVTLRCSSQSGHNTVSWYQQALGQGPQFIFQYYREEENGRGNFPPRFSGLQFPNYSSELNVNALELDDSALYLCASSASGIPETQYFGPGTRLLVL.

This chain connects TRBV19 to TRBJ2-5, with D perhaps matching TRBD2 (6 bases). In germline, CDR1 is LNHDA, CDR2 SQIVND (reference sequence). CDR3 length: 16 amino acids. Between the trimmed V and J ends, which lost 1 base and 3 bases, there was a span of 15 bases. The CDR3 loop reads CASSIVEGRREETQYF. As DNA, the CDR3 is TGTGCCAGTAGTATAGTGGAGGGACGGAGGGAAGAGACCCAGTACTTC.

V gene TRBV19 combines with J gene TRBJ1-4, with 7 positions matching TRBD1. The CDR3 runs to 15 residues. Germline CDR1 LNHDA, CDR2 SQIVND (reference sequence). Unmatched junction bases numbered 7, after V lost 1 base and J lost 8 bases. The DNA for the CDR3 is TGTGCCAGTAGTATAGGGGGGACAGTCCTAGAAAAACTGTTTTTT. Its protein product is CASSIGGTVLEKLFF. The whole variable domain, remainder taken from reference TRBV19 and TRBJ1-4, is DGGITQSPKYLFRKEGQNVTLSCEQNLNHDAMYWYRQDPGQGLRLIYYSQIVNDFQKGDIAEGYSVSREKKESFPLTVTSAQKNPTAFYLCASSIGGTVLEKLFFGSGTQLSVL.